This T cell receptor (beta chain) was documented in a study of T cell repertoires in ileal Crohn's disease. A note on this clone: Its antigen is undetermined.

The study, taken as a whole, reports: Clonal expansions were more frequent in active smokers than non-smokers at surgery. Endoscopic recurrence occurred in every patient whose clonality exceeded 26.8%. Sorted CD8 T cells held more high-frequency clones than CD4.

Using immunoSEQ multiplex PCR, the repertoire was profiled, and TCRdb retains in-frame clones only, with some absent. The table shows about 15,000 clones, with almost 90% occurring only once. Patients were adults with ileal or ileocolonic Crohn's disease needing resection. The CDR3 runs to 16 residues. The V gene's germline CDR1 is LGHNA and CDR2 YNFKEQ. V lost 5 bases, J lost 3 bases, and 19 bases lay in between. The sample consisted of ileal tissue. The sequence derives from an adult with Crohn's disease. This sequence joins TRBV4-2 and TRBJ1-2; D not certain. CDR3 sequence reads: CASSWSSYQDDYGYTF. The CDR3, as DNA: TGTGCCAGCAGCTGGTCTTCATACCAGGATGACTATGGCTACACCTTC.